A selection of T cell receptor beta chains follows, all from one sample in a study of cytomegalovirus exposure and HLA in healthy donors. TCRdb keeps only in-frame clones here, not all; method: immunoSEQ multiplex PCR. The data contain about 170,000 clones, 75% to 90% of them singletons. The sample consisted of PBMCs. These receptors came from a male donor in good health and CMV-seronegative. The CDR3 runs from the conserved cysteine through the conserved F or W. D genes are given only for firm matches. Clone size, where shown, is once, few, many, or a class for clones that have expanded.

cdr3_length: 12
d_call: NA
clone_size: NA
v_call: TRBV10-3
cdr3_aa: CAIAGVNSPLHF

cdr3_length: 13
d_call: NA
clone_size: NA
v_call: TRBV13
cdr3_aa: CASSLGFLETQYF

cdr3_length: 14
d_call: NA
clone_size: NA
v_call: TRBV6-5
cdr3_aa: CASSYSSLPETQYF

cdr3_length: 14
d_call: TRBD2
clone_size: NA
v_call: TRBV5-1
cdr3_aa: CASFGTSGYNEQFF

cdr3_length: 15
d_call: NA
clone_size: NA
v_call: TRBV7-2
cdr3_aa: CASSLDGRGSYGYTF

cdr3_length: 13
d_call: NA
clone_size: few
v_call: TRBV18
cdr3_aa: CASSPTSHETQYF

cdr3_length: 14
d_call: TRBD1
clone_size: NA
v_call: TRBV10-2
cdr3_aa: CASSEWGTEYGYTF

cdr3_length: 14
d_call: NA
clone_size: NA
v_call: TRBV19
cdr3_aa: CASSTPGLSEKLFF

cdr3_length: 15
d_call: NA
clone_size: NA
v_call: TRBV4-1
cdr3_aa: CASSQGATNTGELFF

cdr3_length: 17
d_call: NA
clone_size: NA
v_call: TRBV7-2
cdr3_aa: CASSLAYGASSGNTIYF

cdr3_length: 15
d_call: TRBD1
clone_size: NA
v_call: TRBV19
cdr3_aa: CASSTGQGQHTEAFF

cdr3_length: 15
d_call: TRBD2
clone_size: NA
v_call: TRBV11-2
cdr3_aa: CASSRLAGGPYEQYF

cdr3_length: 15
d_call: NA
clone_size: NA
v_call: TRBV9
cdr3_aa: CASSVGSHSGNTIYF

cdr3_length: 15
d_call: TRBD1
clone_size: NA
v_call: TRBV5-1
cdr3_aa: CASSRTGGQRYEQYF

cdr3_length: 13
d_call: NA
clone_size: NA
v_call: TRBV30
cdr3_aa: CAWSVLVRYGYTF